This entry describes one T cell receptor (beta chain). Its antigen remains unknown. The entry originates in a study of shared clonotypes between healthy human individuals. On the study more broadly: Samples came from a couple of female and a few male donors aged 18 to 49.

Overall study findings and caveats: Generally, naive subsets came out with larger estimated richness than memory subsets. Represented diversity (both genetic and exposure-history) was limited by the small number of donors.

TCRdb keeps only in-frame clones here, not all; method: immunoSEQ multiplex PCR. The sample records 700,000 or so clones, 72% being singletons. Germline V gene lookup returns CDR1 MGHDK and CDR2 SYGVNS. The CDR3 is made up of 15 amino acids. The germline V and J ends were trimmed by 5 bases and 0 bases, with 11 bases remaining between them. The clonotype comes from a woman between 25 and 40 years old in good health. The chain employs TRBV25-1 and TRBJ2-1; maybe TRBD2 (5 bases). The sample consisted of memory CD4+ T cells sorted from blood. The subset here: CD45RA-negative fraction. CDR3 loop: CASSSAESSYNEQFF. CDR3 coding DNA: TGTGCCAGCAGTTCAGCGGAGAGCTCCTACAATGAGCAGTTCTTC.